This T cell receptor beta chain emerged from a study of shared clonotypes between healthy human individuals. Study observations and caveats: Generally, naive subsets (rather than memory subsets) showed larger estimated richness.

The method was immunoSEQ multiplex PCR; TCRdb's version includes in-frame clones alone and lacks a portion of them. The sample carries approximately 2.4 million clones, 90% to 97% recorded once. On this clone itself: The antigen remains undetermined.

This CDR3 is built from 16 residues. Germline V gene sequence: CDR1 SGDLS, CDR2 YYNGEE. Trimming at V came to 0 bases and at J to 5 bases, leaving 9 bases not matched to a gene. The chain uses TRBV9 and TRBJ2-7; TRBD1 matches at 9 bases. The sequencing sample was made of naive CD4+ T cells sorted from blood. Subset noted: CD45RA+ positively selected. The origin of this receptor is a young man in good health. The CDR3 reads CASSVANGQGYDEQYF. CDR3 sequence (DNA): TGTGCCAGCAGCGTAGCTAATGGACAGGGGTACGACGAGCAGTACTTC.